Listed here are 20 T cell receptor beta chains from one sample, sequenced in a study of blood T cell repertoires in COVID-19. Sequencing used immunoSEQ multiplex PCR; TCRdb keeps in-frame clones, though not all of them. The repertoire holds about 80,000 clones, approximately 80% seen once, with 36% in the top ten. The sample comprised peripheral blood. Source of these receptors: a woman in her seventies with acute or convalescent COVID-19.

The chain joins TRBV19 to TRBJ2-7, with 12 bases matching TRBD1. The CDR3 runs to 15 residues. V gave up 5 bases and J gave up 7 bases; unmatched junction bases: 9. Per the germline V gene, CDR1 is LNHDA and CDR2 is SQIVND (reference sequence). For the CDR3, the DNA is TGTGCCAGTAGTCCAGACGGGACAGGGGGCCGGGAGCAGTACTTC. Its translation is CASSPDGTGGREQYF. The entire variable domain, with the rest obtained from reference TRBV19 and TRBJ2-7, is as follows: DGGITQSPKYLFRKEGQNVTLSCEQNLNHDAMYWYRQDPGQGLRLIYYSQIVNDFQKGDIAEGYSVSREKKESFPLTVTSAQKNPTAFYLCASSPDGTGGREQYFGPGTRLTVT.

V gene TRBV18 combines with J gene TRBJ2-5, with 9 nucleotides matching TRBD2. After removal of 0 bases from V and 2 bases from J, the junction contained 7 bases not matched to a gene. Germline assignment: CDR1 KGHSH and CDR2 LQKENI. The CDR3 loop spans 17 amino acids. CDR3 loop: CASSPPVGGREQETQYF. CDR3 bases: TGTGCCAGCTCACCACCGGTTGGCGGGAGGGAACAAGAGACCCAGTACTTC.

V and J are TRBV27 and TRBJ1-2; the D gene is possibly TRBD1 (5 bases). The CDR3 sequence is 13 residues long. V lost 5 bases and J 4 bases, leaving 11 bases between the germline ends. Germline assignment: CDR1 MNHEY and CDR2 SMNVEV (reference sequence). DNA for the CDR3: TGTGCCAGCAGTCCGACAGTCCTCTATGGCTACACCTTC. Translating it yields CASSPTVLYGYTF.

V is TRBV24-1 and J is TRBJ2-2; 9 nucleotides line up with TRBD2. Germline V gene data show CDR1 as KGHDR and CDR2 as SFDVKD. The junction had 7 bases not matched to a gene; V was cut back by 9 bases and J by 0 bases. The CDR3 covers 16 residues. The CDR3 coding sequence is TGTGCCACCTCTTCTAGCGGGGCTCCGAACACCGGGGAGCTGTTTTTT. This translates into CATSSSGAPNTGELFF.

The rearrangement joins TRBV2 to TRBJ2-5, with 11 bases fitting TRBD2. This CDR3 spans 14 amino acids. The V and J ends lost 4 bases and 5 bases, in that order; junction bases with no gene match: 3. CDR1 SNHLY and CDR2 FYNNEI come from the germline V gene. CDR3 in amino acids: CASSVAGGVETQYF. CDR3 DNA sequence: TGTGCCAGCAGTGTAGCGGGAGGGGTGGAGACCCAGTACTTC.

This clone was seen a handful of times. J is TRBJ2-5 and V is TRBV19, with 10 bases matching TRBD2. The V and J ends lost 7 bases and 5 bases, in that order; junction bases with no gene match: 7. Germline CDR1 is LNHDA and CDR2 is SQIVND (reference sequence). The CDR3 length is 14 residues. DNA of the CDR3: TGTGCCAGTAAAATAGCGGGAGGTCAGGAGACCCAGTACTTC. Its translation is CASKIAGGQETQYF.

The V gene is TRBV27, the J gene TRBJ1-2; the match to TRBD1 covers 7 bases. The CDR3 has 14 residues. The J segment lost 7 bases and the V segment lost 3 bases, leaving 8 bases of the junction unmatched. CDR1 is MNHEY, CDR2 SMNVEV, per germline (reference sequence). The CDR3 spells CASSFAGGLAGYTF. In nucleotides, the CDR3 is TGTGCCAGCAGTTTCGCAGGGGGGCTTGCTGGCTACACCTTC.

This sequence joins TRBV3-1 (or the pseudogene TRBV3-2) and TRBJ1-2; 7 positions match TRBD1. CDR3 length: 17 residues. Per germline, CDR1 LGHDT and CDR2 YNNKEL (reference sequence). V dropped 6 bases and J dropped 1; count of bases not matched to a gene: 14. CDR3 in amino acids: CASSITQGGRGNYGYTF. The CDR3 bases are TGTGCCAGCAGTATCACCCAGGGGGGAAGAGGTAACTATGGCTACACCTTC.

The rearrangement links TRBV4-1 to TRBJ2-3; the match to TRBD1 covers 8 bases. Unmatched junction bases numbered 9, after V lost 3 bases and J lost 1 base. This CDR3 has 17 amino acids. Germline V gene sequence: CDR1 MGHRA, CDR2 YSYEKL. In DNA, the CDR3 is TGCGCCAGCAGCCAGGGAAAGGACAGGGTCGGCACAGATACGCAGTATTTT. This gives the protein CASSQGKDRVGTDTQYF.

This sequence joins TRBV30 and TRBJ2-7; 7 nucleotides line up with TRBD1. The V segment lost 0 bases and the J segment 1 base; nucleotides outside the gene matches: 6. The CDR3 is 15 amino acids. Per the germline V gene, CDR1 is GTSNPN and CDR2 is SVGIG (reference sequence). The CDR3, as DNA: TGTGCCTGGAGTGTAGCGCACAGGGGATCCTACGAGCAGTACTTC. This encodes CAWSVAHRGSYEQYF.

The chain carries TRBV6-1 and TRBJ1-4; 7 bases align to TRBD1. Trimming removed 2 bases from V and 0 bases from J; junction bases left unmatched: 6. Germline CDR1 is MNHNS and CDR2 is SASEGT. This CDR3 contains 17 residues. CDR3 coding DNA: TGTGCCAGCAGTGAATATTGGGACAGTACAACTAATGAAAAACTGTTTTTT. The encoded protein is CASSEYWDSTTNEKLFF.

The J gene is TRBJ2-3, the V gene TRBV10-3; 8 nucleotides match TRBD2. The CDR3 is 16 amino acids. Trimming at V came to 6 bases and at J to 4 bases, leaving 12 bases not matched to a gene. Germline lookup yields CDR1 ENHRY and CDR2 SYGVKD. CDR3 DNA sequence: TGTGCCATCAGGAGGAGCGGACTAGCAGGCCCAGATACGCAGTATTTT. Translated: CAIRRSGLAGPDTQYF.

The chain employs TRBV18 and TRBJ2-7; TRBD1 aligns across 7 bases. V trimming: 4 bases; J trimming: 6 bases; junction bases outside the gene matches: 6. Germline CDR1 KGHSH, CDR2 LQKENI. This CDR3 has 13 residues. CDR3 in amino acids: CASSRQGSVEQYF. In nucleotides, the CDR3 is TGTGCCAGCTCACGACAGGGTTCGGTCGAGCAGTACTTC. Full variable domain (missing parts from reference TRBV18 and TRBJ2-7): NAGVMQNPRHLVRRRGQEARLRCSPMKGHSHVYWYRQLPEEGLKFMVYLQKENIIDESGMPKERFSAEFPKEGPSILRIQQVVRGDSAAYFCASSRQGSVEQYFGPGTRLTVT.

CDR3 coding DNA: TGTGCCAGTAGTACCTACAGGGTAACTGGGGCCAACGTCCTGACTTTC. It translates to CASSTYRVTGANVLTF. The J gene is TRBJ2-6, the V gene TRBV19; D might be TRBD1 (6 bases). The CDR3 spans 16 residues. V shed 4 bases and J shed 2 bases, with 12 bases lying between them. Germline V lookup: CDR1 LNHDA, CDR2 SQIVND (reference sequence). Complete variable domain (other parts from reference TRBV19 and TRBJ2-6): DGGITQSPKYLFRKEGQNVTLSCEQNLNHDAMYWYRQDPGQGLRLIYYSQIVNDFQKGDIAEGYSVSREKKESFPLTVTSAQKNPTAFYLCASSTYRVTGANVLTFGAGSRLTVL.

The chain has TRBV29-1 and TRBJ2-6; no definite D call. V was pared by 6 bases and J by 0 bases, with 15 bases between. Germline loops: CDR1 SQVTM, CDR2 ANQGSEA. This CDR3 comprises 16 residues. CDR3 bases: TGCAGCGTCCCCCGTTCAGAAAACTCTGGGGCCAACGTCCTGACTTTC. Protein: CSVPRSENSGANVLTF.

The CDR3 here is CASSEVQGRLRSYYGYTF. The CDR3 DNA reads as TGTGCCAGCAGTGAAGTCCAGGGGCGGCTGAGGTCATACTATGGCTACACCTTC. J is TRBJ1-2 and V is TRBV6-1; D may be TRBD1 (6 bases). The V gene's germline CDR1 is MNHNS and CDR2 SASEGT. V lost 1 base to trimming and J lost 3 bases, with 21 bases between them. There are 18 residues in the CDR3.

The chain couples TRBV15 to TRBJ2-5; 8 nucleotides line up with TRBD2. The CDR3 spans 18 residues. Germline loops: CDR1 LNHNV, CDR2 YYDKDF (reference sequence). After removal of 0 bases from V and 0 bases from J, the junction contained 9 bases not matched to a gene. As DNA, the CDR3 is TGTGCCACCAGCAGAGATCCAGGACTAGCTTTGTACCAAGAGACCCAGTACTTC. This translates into CATSRDPGLALYQETQYF.

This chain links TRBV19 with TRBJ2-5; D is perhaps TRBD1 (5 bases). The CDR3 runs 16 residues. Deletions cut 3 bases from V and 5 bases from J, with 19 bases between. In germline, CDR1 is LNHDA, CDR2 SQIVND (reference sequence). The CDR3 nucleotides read TGTGCCAGTAGTATCCCCGGACGGACACCAAGGGAGACCCAGTACTTC. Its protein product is CASSIPGRTPRETQYF.

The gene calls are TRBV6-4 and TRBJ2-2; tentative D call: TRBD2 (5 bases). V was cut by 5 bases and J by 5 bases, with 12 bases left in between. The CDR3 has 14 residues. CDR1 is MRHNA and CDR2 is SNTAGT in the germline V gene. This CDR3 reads CASSWRPGTGELFF. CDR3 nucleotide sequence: TGTGCCAGCAGTTGGAGGCCGGGTACCGGGGAGCTGTTTTTT.

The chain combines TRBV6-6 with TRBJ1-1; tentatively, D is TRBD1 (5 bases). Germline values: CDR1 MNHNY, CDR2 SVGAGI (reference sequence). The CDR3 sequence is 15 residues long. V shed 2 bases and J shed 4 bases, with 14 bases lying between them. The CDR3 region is CASSYNRPDGTEAFF. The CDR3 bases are TGTGCCAGCAGTTACAACAGGCCGGACGGCACTGAAGCTTTCTTT.